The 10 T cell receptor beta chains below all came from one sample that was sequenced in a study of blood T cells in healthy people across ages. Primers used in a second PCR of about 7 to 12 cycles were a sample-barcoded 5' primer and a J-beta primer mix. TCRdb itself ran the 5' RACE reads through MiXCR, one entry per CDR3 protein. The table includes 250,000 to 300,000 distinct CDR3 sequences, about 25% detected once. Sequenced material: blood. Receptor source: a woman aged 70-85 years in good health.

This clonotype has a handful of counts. The CDR3 DNA sequence: TGCAGTGCTAGAGACCCGGGACTAGCGAGCAATGAGCAGTTCTTC. Its protein is CSARDPGLASNEQFF. V gene TRBV20-1 combines with J gene TRBJ2-1; 10 bases align to TRBD2. Germline CDR1 and CDR2: DFQATT and SNEGSKA (reference sequence). V lost 0 bases and J lost 6; bases outside the gene matches: 5. The CDR3 has 15 residues.

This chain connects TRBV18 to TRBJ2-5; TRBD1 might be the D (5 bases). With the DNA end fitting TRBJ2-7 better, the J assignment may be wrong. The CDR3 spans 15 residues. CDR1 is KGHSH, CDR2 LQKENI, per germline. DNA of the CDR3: TGTGCCAGCTCACCTGGACAACTCCGTTCCTACGAGCAGTACTTC. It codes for CASSPGQLRSYEQYF.

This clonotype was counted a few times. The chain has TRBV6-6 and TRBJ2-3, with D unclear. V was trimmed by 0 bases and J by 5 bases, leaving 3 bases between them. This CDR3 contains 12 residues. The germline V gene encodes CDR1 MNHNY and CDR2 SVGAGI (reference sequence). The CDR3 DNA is TGTGCCAGCAGTTACTCAGAAGATACGCAGTATTTT. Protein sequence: CASSYSEDTQYF.

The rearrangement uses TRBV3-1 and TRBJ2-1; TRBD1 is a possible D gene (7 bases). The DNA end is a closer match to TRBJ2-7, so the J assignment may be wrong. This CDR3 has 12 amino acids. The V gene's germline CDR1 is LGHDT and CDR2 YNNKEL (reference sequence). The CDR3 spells CASSFRGREQYF. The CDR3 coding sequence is TGTGCCAGCAGCTTCAGGGGGAGGGAGCAGTACTTC.

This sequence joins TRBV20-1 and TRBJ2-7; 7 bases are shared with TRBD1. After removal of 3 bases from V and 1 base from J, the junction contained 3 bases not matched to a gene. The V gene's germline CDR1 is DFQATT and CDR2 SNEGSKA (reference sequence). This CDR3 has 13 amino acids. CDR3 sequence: CSASGQASYEQYF. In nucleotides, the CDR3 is TGCAGTGCTAGTGGACAGGCATCCTACGAGCAGTACTTC.

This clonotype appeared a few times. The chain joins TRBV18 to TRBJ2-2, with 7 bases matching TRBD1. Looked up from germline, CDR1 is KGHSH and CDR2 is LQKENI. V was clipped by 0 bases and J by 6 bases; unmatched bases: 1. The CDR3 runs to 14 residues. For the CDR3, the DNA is TGTGCCAGCTCACCACCGACAGGGCCCGGGGAGCTGTTTTTT. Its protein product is CASSPPTGPGELFF.

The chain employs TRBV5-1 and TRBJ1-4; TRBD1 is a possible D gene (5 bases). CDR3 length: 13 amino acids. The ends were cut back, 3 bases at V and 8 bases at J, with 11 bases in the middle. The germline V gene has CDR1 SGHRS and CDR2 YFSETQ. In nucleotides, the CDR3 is TGCGCCAGCAGCTCCGGGACCAAAGAAAAACTGTTTTTT. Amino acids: CASSSGTKEKLFF.

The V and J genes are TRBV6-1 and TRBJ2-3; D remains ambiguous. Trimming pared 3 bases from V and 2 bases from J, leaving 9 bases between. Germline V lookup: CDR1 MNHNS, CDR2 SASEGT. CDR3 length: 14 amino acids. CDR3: CASSEGIYTDTQYF. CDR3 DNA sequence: TGTGCCAGCAGTGAGGGGATTTACACAGATACGCAGTATTTT.

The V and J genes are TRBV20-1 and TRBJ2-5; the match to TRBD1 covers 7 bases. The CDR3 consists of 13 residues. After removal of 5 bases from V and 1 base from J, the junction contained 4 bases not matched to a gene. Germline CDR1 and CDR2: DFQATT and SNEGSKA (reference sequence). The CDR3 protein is CSAGDSSQETQYF. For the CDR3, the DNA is TGCAGTGCTGGGGACAGTTCCCAAGAGACCCAGTACTTC.

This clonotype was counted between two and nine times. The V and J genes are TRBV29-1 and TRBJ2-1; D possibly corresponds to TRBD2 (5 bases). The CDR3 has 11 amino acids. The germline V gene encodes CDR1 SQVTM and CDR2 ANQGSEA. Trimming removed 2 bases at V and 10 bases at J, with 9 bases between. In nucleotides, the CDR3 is TGCAGCGTTGAATTGGGAGCCGAGCAGTTCTTC. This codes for CSVELGAEQFF.